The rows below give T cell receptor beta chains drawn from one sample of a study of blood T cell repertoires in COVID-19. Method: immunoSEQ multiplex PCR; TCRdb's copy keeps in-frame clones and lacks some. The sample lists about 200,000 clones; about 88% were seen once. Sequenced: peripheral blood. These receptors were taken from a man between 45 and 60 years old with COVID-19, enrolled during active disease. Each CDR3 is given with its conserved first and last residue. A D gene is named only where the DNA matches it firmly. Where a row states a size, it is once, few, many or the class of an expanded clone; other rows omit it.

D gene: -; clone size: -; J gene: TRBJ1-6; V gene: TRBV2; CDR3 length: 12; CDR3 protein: CATQVGGTPLHF; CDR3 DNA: TGTGCCACCCAGGTTGGGGGGACACCCCTCCACTTT
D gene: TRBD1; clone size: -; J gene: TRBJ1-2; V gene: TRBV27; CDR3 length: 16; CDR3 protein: CASSALGQGVNYGYTF; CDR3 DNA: TGTGCCAGCAGTGCCCTAGGACAGGGCGTGAACTATGGCTACACCTTC
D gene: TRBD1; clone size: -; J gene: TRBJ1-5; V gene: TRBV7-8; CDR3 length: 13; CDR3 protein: CASDRGSYQPQHF; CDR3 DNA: TGTGCCAGCGACAGGGGAAGCTATCAGCCCCAGCATTTT
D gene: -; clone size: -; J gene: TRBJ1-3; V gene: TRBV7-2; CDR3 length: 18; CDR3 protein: CASSLVGGGRSSGNTIYF; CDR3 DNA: TGTGCCAGCAGCTTAGTAGGGGGGGGGCGGAGCTCTGGAAACACCATATATTTT
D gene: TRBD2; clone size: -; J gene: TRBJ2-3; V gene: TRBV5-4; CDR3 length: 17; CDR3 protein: CASSRRLAGGPTDTQYF; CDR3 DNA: TGTGCCAGCAGCCGGAGACTAGCGGGAGGGCCCACAGATACGCAGTATTTT
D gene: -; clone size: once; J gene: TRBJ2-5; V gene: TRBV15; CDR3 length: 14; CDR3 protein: CATSRVLGGETQYF; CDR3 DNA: TGTGCCACCAGCAGAGTCTTGGGAGGAGAGACCCAGTACTTC
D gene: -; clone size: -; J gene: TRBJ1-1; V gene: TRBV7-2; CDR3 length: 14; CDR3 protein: CASSLLRGATEAFF; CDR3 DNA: TGTGCCAGCAGCTTATTGCGGGGGGCAACTGAAGCTTTCTTT
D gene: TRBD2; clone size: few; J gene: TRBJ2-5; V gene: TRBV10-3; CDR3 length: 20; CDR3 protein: CAISEVPTGLGGGQQETQYF; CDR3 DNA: TGTGCCATCAGTGAGGTTCCCACGGGACTTGGCGGGGGGCAGCAAGAGACCCAGTACTTC
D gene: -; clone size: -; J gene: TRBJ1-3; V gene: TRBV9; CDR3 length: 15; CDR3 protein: CASSVAGLSGNTIYF; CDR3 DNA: TGTGCCAGCAGCGTAGCGGGTCTCTCTGGAAACACCATATATTTT
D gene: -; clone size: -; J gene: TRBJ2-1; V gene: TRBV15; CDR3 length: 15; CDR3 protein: CATSRAGGSSNEQFF; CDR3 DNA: TGTGCCACCAGCAGAGCGGGGGGCTCGTCCAATGAGCAGTTCTTC
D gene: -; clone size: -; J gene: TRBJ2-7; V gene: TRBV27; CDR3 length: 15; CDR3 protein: CASSFSGREPHEQYF; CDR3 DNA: TGTGCCAGCAGTTTTAGCGGCAGGGAGCCCCACGAGCAGTACTTC
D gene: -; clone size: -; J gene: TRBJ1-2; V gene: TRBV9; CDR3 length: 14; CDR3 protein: CASSVERGGYGYTF; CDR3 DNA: TGTGCCAGCAGCGTAGAACGAGGGGGCTATGGCTACACCTTC
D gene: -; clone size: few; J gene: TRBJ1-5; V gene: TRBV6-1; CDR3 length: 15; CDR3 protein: CASSEWAVGNQPQHF; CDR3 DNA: TGTGCCAGCAGTGAATGGGCTGTCGGCAATCAGCCCCAGCATTTT
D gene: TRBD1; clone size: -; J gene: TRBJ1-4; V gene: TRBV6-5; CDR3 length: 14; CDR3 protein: CASSTDRGGEKLFF; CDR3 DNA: TGTGCCAGCAGTACAGACAGGGGTGGGGAAAAACTGTTTTTT
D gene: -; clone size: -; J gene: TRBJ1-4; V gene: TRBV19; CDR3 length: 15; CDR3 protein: CASSNRGDPNEKLFF; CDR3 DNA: TGTGCCAGTAGCAACCGGGGGGACCCAAATGAAAAACTGTTTTTT
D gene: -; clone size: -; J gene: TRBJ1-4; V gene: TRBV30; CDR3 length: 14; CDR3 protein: CAWSHTAGYEKLFF; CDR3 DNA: TGTGCCTGGAGTCACACGGCAGGGTATGAAAAACTGTTTTTT
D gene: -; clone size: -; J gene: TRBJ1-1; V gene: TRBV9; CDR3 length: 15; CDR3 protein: CASSVSNHPGTEAFF; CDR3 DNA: TGTGCCAGCAGCGTTTCGAACCACCCGGGCACTGAAGCTTTCTTT
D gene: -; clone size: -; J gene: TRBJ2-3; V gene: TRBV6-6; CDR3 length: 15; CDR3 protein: CASTQAPPPTDTQYF; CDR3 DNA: TGTGCCAGCACCCAGGCCCCGCCCCCCACAGATACGCAGTATTTT